This entry concerns a single T cell receptor beta chain. The J segment lost 4 bases and the V segment lost 5 bases, leaving 8 bases of the junction unmatched. CDR1 and CDR2 (germline): MDHEN, SYDVKM. The CDR3 has 15 residues. These data are taken from a study of T cell changes during pregnancy in multiple sclerosis. Measured with immunoSEQ multiplex PCR; TCRdb has only the in-frame clones, and not every one. The data show around 30,000 clones, 85% to 95% seen once. This sequence originates from a female donor with multiple sclerosis, enrolled in a pregnancy study. This chain uses TRBV28 with TRBJ2-7, with 10 positions matching TRBD1. The sample in question was CD8+ T cells from peripheral blood mononuclear cells, obtained before pregnancy. The CDR3, as DNA: TGTGCCAGCAGTACCATGACAGGGGGCCCATACGAGCAGTACTTC. Translating gives CASSTMTGGPYEQYF.